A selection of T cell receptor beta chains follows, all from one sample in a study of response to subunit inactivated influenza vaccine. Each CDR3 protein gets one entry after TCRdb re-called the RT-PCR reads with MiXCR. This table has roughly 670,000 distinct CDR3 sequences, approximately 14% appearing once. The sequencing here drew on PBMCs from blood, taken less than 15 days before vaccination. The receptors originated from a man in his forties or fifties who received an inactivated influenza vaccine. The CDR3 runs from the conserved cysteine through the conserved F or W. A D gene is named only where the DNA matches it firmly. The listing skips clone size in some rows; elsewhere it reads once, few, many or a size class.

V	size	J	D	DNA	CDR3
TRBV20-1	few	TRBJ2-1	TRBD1	TGCAGTGGAAGGACAGGAAATTACAATGAGCAGTTCTTC	CSGRTGNYNEQFF
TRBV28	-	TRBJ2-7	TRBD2	TGTGCCAGCAGTACAACTAGCGGAAGCTCCTACGAGCAGTACTTC	CASSTTSGSSYEQYF
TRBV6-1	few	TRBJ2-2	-	TGTGCCAGCAGGAGTCCGGGGGCTAGAAACACCGGGGAGCTGTTTTTT	CASRSPGARNTGELFF
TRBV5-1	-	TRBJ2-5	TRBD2	TGCGCCAGCAGCCCGGCGGTAGCGGGCCGGCAAGAGACCCAGTACTTC	CASSPAVAGRQETQYF
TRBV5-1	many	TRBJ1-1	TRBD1	TGCGCCAGCAGCGGCAGGACAGGGGACACTGAAGCTTTCTTT	CASSGRTGDTEAFF
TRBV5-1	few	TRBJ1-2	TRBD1	TGCGCCAGCAGCTTGGAGGGCCCGGGACAGGCTAACTATGGCTACACCTTC	CASSLEGPGQANYGYTF
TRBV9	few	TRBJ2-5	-	TGTGCCAGCAGCGATGGAGGGAGTCAAGAGACCCAGTACTTC	CASSDGGSQETQYF
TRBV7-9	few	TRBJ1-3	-	TGTGCCAGCAGCTCCCCGACGGCGGACGACTCTGGAAACACCATATATTTT	CASSSPTADDSGNTIYF
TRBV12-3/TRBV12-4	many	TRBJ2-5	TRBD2	TGTGCCAGCAGTTTACGCGGGAGGGTCCAAGAGACCCAGTACTTC	CASSLRGRVQETQYF
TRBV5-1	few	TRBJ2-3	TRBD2	TGTGCCAGCAGTTTCGGGGGGGCTAGCACAGATACGCAGTATTTT	CASSFGGASTDTQYF
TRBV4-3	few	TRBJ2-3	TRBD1	TGCGCCAGCAGCCGGGGACAGGTTAGCACAGATACGCAGTATTTT	CASSRGQVSTDTQYF
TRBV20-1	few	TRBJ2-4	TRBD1	TGCAGTGCTAGAGAAAGGGGGCCCAAAAACATTCAGTACTTC	CSARERGPKNIQYF
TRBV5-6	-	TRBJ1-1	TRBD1	TGTGCCAGCAGCTTTACAGGGGCGGGCACTGAAGCTTTCTTT	CASSFTGAGTEAFF
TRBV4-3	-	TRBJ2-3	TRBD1	TGCGCCAGCAGCCAAGATTTTCTAGGGACAGGGGAAGATACGCAGTATTTT	CASSQDFLGTGEDTQYF
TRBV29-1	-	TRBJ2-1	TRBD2	TGCAGCGTTGACTCAGGACTAGTATTAAATGAGCAGTTCTTC	CSVDSGLVLNEQFF
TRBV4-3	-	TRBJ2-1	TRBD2	TGCGCCAGCAGCCACGGACTAGCGGGTAAATTCAATGAGCAGTTCTTC	CASSHGLAGKFNEQFF
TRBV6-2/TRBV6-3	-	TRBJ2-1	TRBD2	TGTGCCAGCACCTTGGGACTAGCACATTACAATGAGCAGTTCTTC	CASTLGLAHYNEQFF
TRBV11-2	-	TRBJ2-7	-	TGTGCCAGCAGCTCCCCCTCCGGGCGCTGGGACGGAACCTACGAGCAGTACTTC	CASSSPSGRWDGTYEQYF
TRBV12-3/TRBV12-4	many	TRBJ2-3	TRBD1	TGTGCCAGCAGTTTAGGAGACAGGGGAAATACGCAGTATTTT	CASSLGDRGNTQYF
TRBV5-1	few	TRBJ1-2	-	TGCGCCAGCAGCTCGACGGACACCGATGGCTACACCTTC	CASSSTDTDGYTF
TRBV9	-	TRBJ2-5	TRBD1	TGTGCCAGCAGCGTATGGACAGGGTCTCAAGAGACCCAGTACTTC	CASSVWTGSQETQYF
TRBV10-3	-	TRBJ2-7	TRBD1	TGTGCCATCAGTGTAGGGACAGGAGCCTACGAGCAGTACTTC	CAISVGTGAYEQYF
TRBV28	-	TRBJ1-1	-	TGTGCCAGCAGCCTCCGTTGGGCCGGCACTGAAGCTTTCTTT	CASSLRWAGTEAFF
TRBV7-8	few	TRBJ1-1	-	TGTGCCAGCAGCTTAGCGGGCCAGAAACCTTTCTTT	CASSLAGQKPFF
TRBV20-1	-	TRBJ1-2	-	TGCAGTGCCCCTCAACTGACAGGAAACTATGGCTACACCTTC	CSAPQLTGNYGYTF
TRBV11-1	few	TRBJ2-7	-	TGTGCCAGCAGCCCCTACGGGGGGACACTCTCCTACGAGCAGTACTTC	CASSPYGGTLSYEQYF
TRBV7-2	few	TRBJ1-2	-	TGTGCCAGCAGCGCAACCCGGGCATATGGCTACACCTTC	CASSATRAYGYTF